This T cell receptor (beta chain) appears in the sequencing data of a study of regulatory T cells in long-lasting Graves disease. Germline CDR1 reads DFQATT; CDR2 reads SNEGSKA (reference sequence). CDR3 length: 16 residues. Trimming pared 2 bases from V and 0 bases from J, leaving 11 bases between. Construction of TCR beta libraries relied on iRepertoire HTBI primers and on Arm-PCR targeting CDR3 regions. TCRdb re-called the multiplex PCR reads with MiXCR, one entry per CDR3 protein. Here the sample spans approximately 350,000 distinct CDR3 sequences, roughly a sixth being singletons. This clonotype was picked up many times. Time point described: newly diagnosed GD, antithyroid drugs for less than 3 months. PBMC RNA was the source of the TCR library. This sample was also put to use in a study of T cells in Graves' hyperthyroidism and ophthalmopathy. That paper notes: Stability of Graves' hyperthyroidism was defined as absent ophthalmopathy progression within 18 months. Uncontrolled infection, other autoimmune disease, pregnancy or lactation barred patients from enrollment. RT-PCR in the first round (using the HTBI primer set) targeted the TCR CDR3.

The sequenced sample was peripheral blood mononuclear cells (PBMCs), obtained at new diagnosis, from a patient treated with antithyroid drugs. V gene TRBV20-1 combines with J gene TRBJ1-6; D is unresolved. The sequence derives from a man in his forties with Graves disease. The DNA of the CDR3 is TGCAGTGCTAGACAAACATCGAGCTCCTATAATTCACCCCTCCACTTT. Translation gives CSARQTSSSYNSPLHF.